This TCR beta chain appears in the sequencing data of a study of Graves' ophthalmopathy and Graves' hyperthyroidism. Amplification of TCR beta CDR3 regions used RNA transcripts. Amplification began with first-round RT-PCR using HTBI primers, then second-round multiplex PCR was performed. TCRdb recomputed calls from the multiplex PCR reads with MiXCR, one row per CDR3 protein. Here the sample spans about 740,000 distinct CDR3 sequences, roughly two fifths being singletons. V was pared by 4 bases and J by 2 bases, with 7 bases of the junction left unmatched. The length of the CDR3 is 16 residues. Looked up from germline, CDR1 is KGHDR and CDR2 is SFDVKD. Active ophthalmopathy (CAS at least 3, NOSPECS at least 4), lasting under 3 months.

The chain joins TRBV24-1 to TRBJ1-5; TRBD1 aligns across 7 bases. Sequenced input: peripheral blood. The sequence came from an adult man with Graves' ophthalmopathy. The CDR3 DNA follows: TGTGCCACCAGTGACCCAGGGACAGAGCGCAATCAGCCCCAGCATTTT. It translates to CATSDPGTERNQPQHF.